This T cell receptor beta chain was retrieved from a study of blood T cell repertoires in COVID-19 (dated by TCRdb to 2019 to 2021). At the level of the whole study: Collaborator samples came from the United States, Italy and Spain and covered acute and convalescent phases of COVID-19. The prospective study material was composed of cDNA or gDNA derived from T cells, B-cell-depleted T cells, or PBMCs. Subjects who had been exposed to COVID-19, were actively infected with it, or had recovered from it provided the deeply sampled blood TCRbeta repertoires that made up the dataset. The repertoires were released in a freely available public database meant as a resource for research on the immune response to SARS-CoV-2. The samples were drawn from two sources: the first 160 participants of the ongoing ImmuneRACE study, and fewer than 1,500 subjects contributed by 6 global collaborators. Nearly every sample came with metadata listing a de-identified subject ID, COVID-19 status, age in years and sex. Where available, HLA class I and class II types were obtained from metadata supplied by the sample provider rather than from assay-based typing.

TCRbeta CDR3 regions were amplified from genomic DNA using the immunoSEQ Assay, a bias-controlled multiplex PCR. The study's processing was this. The number of nucleated cells in each sample was estimated from the amplification of reference gene primers within the assay. Sequence reads were collapsed and filtered to measure the absolute abundance of every unique TCRbeta CDR3 rearrangement. For each sample, productive Simpson clonality was calculated as the square root of Simpson's diversity index over productive rearrangements. In its TCRdb copy, this immuneACCESS table keeps in-frame sequences only and misses some clones. Where compared with another copy, unresolved V genes explain less than half of these, and the others have no known cause. V, J and clone size were drawn from that table, and D and trimming were deduced from the DNA. The sample profile shows approximately 210,000 clones; 84% of them were found once. The ten biggest clones cover roughly 7.6% of the sample.

The research as a whole found: Clinical and demographic metadata were provided uncurated, with the amount varying by source and participant.

Each collaborating institution followed its own protocols to collect whole blood in K2EDTA tubes. Collaborator samples were shipped for TCRbeta analysis as frozen whole blood, isolated PBMCs, or DNA extracted from either sample type. On this clone: Its antigen specificity is not known. The junction and the germline gene differ at one end; a read error may be behind it.

Sequenced material: peripheral blood. The receptor was isolated from a woman between 45 and 60 years old with active or convalescent COVID-19.

The sequenced DNA is TGCGCCAGCAGCTTGGGGACGACAGGGAACTCCGGGGAGCTGTTTTTT. Its translation reads: CASSLGTTGNSGELFF. The chain is made from TRBV5-1 and TRBJ2-2; a stretch of 7 junction bases matches TRBD1. CDR3 length: 16 amino acids, cysteine to phenylalanine. Left in the record is the CDR3 DNA by itself, 48 bases read in frame from the first base. Reading the germline V gene gives CDR1 SGHRS and CDR2 YFSETQ.